This is a list of T cell receptor beta chains from one sample in a study of blood T cell repertoires in COVID-19. Method: immunoSEQ multiplex PCR; TCRdb's copy keeps in-frame clones and lacks some. The data contain roughly 140,000 clones, about 85% of them seen just once; the ten biggest clones take up 3.5% to 5%. Specimen: peripheral blood. Every receptor here comes from a woman in her fifties or sixties with active or convalescent COVID-19. Both conserved end residues are part of each CDR3. A D gene is named only where the DNA matches it firmly. Clone size appears in some rows only: once, few, many, or a class for an expanded clone.

clone size	V gene	D gene	J gene	CDR3 protein	CDR3 DNA
.	TRBV15	.	TRBJ1-5	CATSRERGTGINQPQHF	TGTGCCACCAGCAGAGAGAGGGGAACAGGGATCAATCAGCCCCAGCATTTT
.	TRBV12-2	.	TRBJ2-1	CASRPDRSSYNEQFF	TGTGCAAGTCGCCCAGACAGGAGCTCCTACAATGAGCAGTTCTTC
.	TRBV18	.	TRBJ1-1	CASSPPAGVNTEAFF	TGTGCCAGCTCACCACCGGCAGGGGTGAACACTGAAGCTTTCTTT
.	TRBV27	TRBD1	TRBJ2-1	CASSRGQGIYNEQFF	TGTGCCAGCAGTCGGGGACAGGGCATTTACAATGAGCAGTTCTTC
.	TRBV18	.	TRBJ1-3	CASSPPSPDRAFGNTIYF	TGTGCCAGCTCACCACCTTCTCCGGACAGAGCTTTTGGAAACACCATATATTTT
.	TRBV7-2	.	TRBJ1-1	CASSLERVSEAFF	TGTGCCAGCAGCTTAGAGAGGGTCTCTGAAGCTTTCTTT
.	TRBV6-2/TRBV6-3	.	TRBJ1-1	CASSHRTARTNTEAFF	TGTGCCAGCAGTCACAGGACAGCCAGGACGAACACTGAAGCTTTCTTT
.	TRBV18	.	TRBJ2-3	CASSPPASTDTQYF	TGTGCCAGCTCACCACCGGCTAGCACAGATACGCAGTATTTT
once	TRBV7-2	TRBD2	TRBJ2-5	CASSLGPGGKETQYF	TGTGCCAGCAGCTTAGGACCGGGGGGGAAAGAGACCCAGTACTTC
.	TRBV6-5	.	TRBJ1-1	CASSHQTEAFF	TGTGCCAGCAGCCACCAGACTGAAGCTTTCTTT
.	TRBV7-9	.	TRBJ1-6	CASSYGHGNSPLHF	TGTGCCAGCAGCTACGGACATGGGAATTCACCCCTCCACTTT
once	TRBV6-2/TRBV6-3	TRBD2	TRBJ2-1	CASSYGGGGTSYNEQFF	TGTGCCAGCAGTTATGGCGGGGGGGGTACTTCTTACAATGAGCAGTTCTTC
.	TRBV14	TRBD2	TRBJ2-5	CASSHWGKREEETQYF	TGTGCCAGCAGCCATTGGGGCAAGCGGGAGGAAGAGACCCAGTACTTC
.	TRBV5-6	TRBD2	TRBJ2-7	CASSVTSGGDEQYF	TGTGCCAGCAGCGTGACTAGCGGGGGGGACGAGCAGTACTTC
.	TRBV7-9	.	TRBJ1-4	CASSFSEAPSKLFF	TGTGCCAGCAGCTTTAGCGAGGCCCCGTCAAAACTGTTTTTT
.	TRBV2	TRBD1	TRBJ1-1	CASGQGLAEAFF	TGTGCCAGCGGACAGGGCTTGGCTGAAGCTTTCTTT
.	TRBV3-1/TRBV3-2	.	TRBJ1-2	CASSQNRVPNYGYTF	TGTGCCAGCAGCCAAAACAGAGTACCTAACTATGGCTACACCTTC
.	TRBV27	.	TRBJ1-1	CASSREGGVEAFF	TGTGCCAGCAGTAGAGAGGGGGGGGTTGAAGCTTTCTTT
few	TRBV7-2	.	TRBJ2-5	CASGFGVGEYF	TGTGCCTCTGGTTTCGGGGTCGGCGAGTACTTC
few	TRBV30	.	TRBJ1-2	CAWSLSTGNGYTF	TGTGCCTGGTCCCTTTCGACAGGAAATGGCTACACCTTC
.	TRBV7-2	.	TRBJ1-3	CASSFRQAGNTIYF	TGTGCCAGCAGCTTTAGACAGGCAGGAAACACCATATATTTT
.	TRBV13	.	TRBJ1-1	CASSPPSFGENTEAFF	TGTGCCAGCAGCCCCCCGTCATTCGGGGAAAACACTGAAGCTTTCTTT
.	TRBV7-9	TRBD1	TRBJ1-2	CASNSPGQAYGYTF	TGTGCCAGCAACTCGCCGGGACAGGCGTATGGCTACACCTTC
.	TRBV9	.	TRBJ2-2	CASSVEGIGAGELFF	TGTGCCAGCAGCGTAGAGGGTATAGGGGCCGGGGAGCTGTTTTTT
few	TRBV12-3/TRBV12-4	.	TRBJ1-5	CASSPGDWQPQHF	TGTGCCAGCAGTCCGGGGGATTGGCAGCCCCAGCATTTT
.	TRBV6-2/TRBV6-3	TRBD1	TRBJ2-1	CASSKQPGQGFNEQFF	TGTGCCAGCAGTAAACAACCGGGACAGGGGTTCAATGAGCAGTTCTTC
.	TRBV2	.	TRBJ1-2	CASSDSGGLTGYTF	TGTGCCAGCAGTGACAGCGGGGGGCTTACTGGCTACACCTTC
.	TRBV2	.	TRBJ1-5	CASMKQTGIYQPQHF	TGTGCCAGCATGAAACAAACAGGGATTTATCAGCCCCAGCATTTT
.	TRBV4-1	.	TRBJ1-2	CASSQVQRGGAYGYTF	TGCGCCAGCAGCCAAGTTCAGCGTGGCGGGGCCTATGGCTACACCTTC
.	TRBV7-7	.	TRBJ2-2	CASSLDRAEHGELFF	TGTGCTAGCAGCTTAGACAGAGCAGAGCACGGGGAGCTGTTTTTT
.	TRBV20-1	TRBD1	TRBJ1-2	CSATEGQGRNGYTF	TGCAGTGCTACTGAGGGACAGGGTAGGAATGGCTACACCTTC
once	TRBV7-2	TRBD2	TRBJ2-3	CASSLGLAGATDTQYF	TGTGCCAGCAGCCTAGGACTAGCGGGGGCCACAGATACGCAGTATTTT
.	TRBV6-6	TRBD1	TRBJ1-5	CASRPGQYQPQHF	TGTGCCAGCAGACCGGGACAGTATCAGCCCCAGCATTTT
.	TRBV29-1	TRBD1	TRBJ2-7	CSVPAPGTGGYEQYF	TGCAGCGTTCCAGCGCCCGGGACAGGGGGCTACGAGCAGTACTTC
.	TRBV25-1	TRBD1	TRBJ2-7	CASREQGVTNEQYF	TGTGCCAGCAGGGAACAGGGGGTGACTAACGAGCAGTACTTC
.	TRBV4-3	.	TRBJ1-2	CASSQAPGEGYTF	TGCGCCAGCAGCCAAGCCCCAGGGGAAGGCTACACCTTC
.	TRBV7-8	.	TRBJ1-2	CASSSREGSFYGYTF	TGTGCCAGCAGTTCCCGAGAGGGCAGTTTCTATGGCTACACCTTC
once	TRBV6-2/TRBV6-3	.	TRBJ2-7	CASSYTMEDWSSYEQYF	TGTGCCAGCAGTTACACGATGGAGGATTGGTCCTCCTACGAGCAGTACTTC
once	TRBV27	.	TRBJ1-5	CASSPRQDLNQPQHF	TGTGCCAGCAGCCCCAGACAGGACTTAAATCAGCCCCAGCATTTT